This TCR beta chain stems from a study of regulatory T cells in long-lasting Graves disease. Study-wide context: The antithyroid drugs taken by newly diagnosed Graves' patients had been used for under 3 months.

Assembly of TCR beta libraries relied on iRepertoire HTBI primers together with Arm-PCR of CDR3 regions. TCRdb called the multiplex PCR reads again in MiXCR, with one record for every CDR3 protein. In the table there are some 250,000 distinct CDR3 sequences, 18% of which are singletons. Noted time point: newly diagnosed GD, antithyroid drugs for less than 3 months. Generation of the TCR library employed RNA extracted from PBMCs. Patients met American Thyroid Association criteria for Graves' disease. V was pared by 0 bases and J by 15 bases, with 8 bases of the junction left unmatched. Germline CDR1 is SGHRS and CDR2 is YFSETQ. The CDR3 covers 14 residues. These records were also assigned to another study, of T cells in Graves' hyperthyroidism and ophthalmopathy. From that paper: First-round RT-PCR targeting the TCR CDR3 was performed with the HTBI primer set. In blood, most of the thyroid clonotypes expanded above 0.001 were also present.

The starting material was peripheral blood mononuclear cells (PBMCs), obtained at new diagnosis, from a patient treated with antithyroid drugs. The source is a woman aged 25 to 39 with Graves disease. The chain employs TRBV5-1 and TRBJ2-1; 11 bases match TRBD2. CDR3 DNA: TGCGCCAGCAGCTTGGAATCTTCTAGCGGGGGGCGGTTCTTC. This gives the protein CASSLESSSGGRFF.